This TCR beta chain was found in a study of OX40 agonist ivuxolimab in advanced cancers. As for the study in general: Clinicians treated patients with ivuxolimab, an agonistic anti-OX40 (CD134) antibody.

Here immunoSEQ multiplex PCR was the method, and the copy in TCRdb shows in-frame clones only, minus some. The repertoire holds approximately 60,000 clones, almost 95% seen once, with approximately 18% in the top ten. The investigators sampled blood at baseline, at cycle 4 day 1, and at cycle 7 day 1. The CDR3 has 13 amino acids. Germline CDR1 reads SGHNT; CDR2 reads YENEEA. The germline V and J ends were trimmed by 5 bases and 0 bases, with 6 bases remaining between them. The clonotype originates from an adult with an advanced solid tumor such as melanoma, head and neck, liver or kidney cancer. The material sequenced was CD4+ or CD8+ T cells sorted from blood, taken in a trial of the OX40 agonist ivuxolimab. This chain connects TRBV11-3 to TRBJ2-3; a possible D gene is TRBD1 (5 bases). CDR3 amino acids: CASSQGSTDTQYF. CDR3 coding DNA: TGTGCCAGCAGCCAGGGAAGCACAGATACGCAGTATTTT.